The entry below describes one T cell receptor (beta chain). Its target is not known. The PCR employed 60 Vbeta primers together with 13 Jbeta primers. Assay used: immunoSEQ multiplex PCR; TCRdb lists only in-frame clones, some missing. The sample records over 150,000 clones, around 80% being singletons. The data originate from a study of cytomegalovirus exposure and HLA in healthy donors. About the research overall: Caucasian-associated ancestry cluster membership applied to about 77% of several hundred genotyped donors.

Study-wide results and limits: Follow-up analysis later connected one missense variant in DCLRE1C with trimming of TCR beta V- and J-genes. Rare sequences made up most TCRs, while some public TCRs were found in many donors.

There are 16 residues in the CDR3. CDR1 is MNHNY and CDR2 is SVGAGI in the germline V gene (reference sequence). Trimming at V came to 2 bases and at J to 0 bases, leaving 4 bases not matched to a gene. The source of this sequence is a man aged 25-45 years in good health and CMV-seronegative. This rearrangement joins TRBV6-6 to TRBJ2-4; 7 bases map to TRBD1. Material for sequencing was PBMCs. The DNA for the CDR3 is TGTGCCAGCAGTTACGGACAGGTACTAGCCAAAAACATTCAGTACTTC. Protein: CASSYGQVLAKNIQYF.